This T cell receptor beta chain appears in the sequencing data of a study of shared clonotypes between healthy human individuals. Turning to the study itself: Donor composition was a couple of women and a few men, aged 18 to 49.

CDR1 and CDR2 from the germline V gene are SGHVS and FQNEAQ. There are 16 residues in the CDR3. J was trimmed by 1 base and V by 5 bases; bases with no gene match: 6. As processed by the authors: For the immunoSEQ data, sequences were junction-only without quality scores, so filtering differed. Profiling relied on immunoSEQ multiplex PCR, and the TCRdb table lists in-frame clones only, not all of them. V and J calls and clone size are as listed in that table; D and trimming were resolved from the DNA. The table shows 2 million to 2.5 million clones, with just over 90% occurring only once. CD45RO-negative cells were positively selected for CCR7, leaving out terminally differentiated effector memory CD45RA+ cells.

The V gene is TRBV7-8, the J gene TRBJ2-3; 10 nucleotides match TRBD1. The sequence was collected from a man younger than 30 in good health. Some clones in this sample may be carry-over from other donors' samples. The sequenced sample consisted of naive CD8+ T cells from PBMCs. CDR3 sequence: CASSPRQGARTDTQYF. In nucleotides, the CDR3 is TGTGCCAGCAGCCCGCGACAGGGGGCCCGCACAGATACGCAGTATTTT.